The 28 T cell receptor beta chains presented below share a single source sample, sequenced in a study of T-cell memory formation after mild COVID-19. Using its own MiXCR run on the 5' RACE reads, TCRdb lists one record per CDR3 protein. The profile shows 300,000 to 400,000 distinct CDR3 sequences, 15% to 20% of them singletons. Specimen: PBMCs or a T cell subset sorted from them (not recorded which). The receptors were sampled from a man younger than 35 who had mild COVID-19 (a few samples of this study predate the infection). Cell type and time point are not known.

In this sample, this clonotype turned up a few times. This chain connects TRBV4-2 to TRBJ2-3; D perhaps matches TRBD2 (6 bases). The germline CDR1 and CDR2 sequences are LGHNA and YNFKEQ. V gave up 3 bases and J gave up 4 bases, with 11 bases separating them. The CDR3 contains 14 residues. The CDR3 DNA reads TGTGCCAGCAGCCAGCCGGACTACTCAGATACGCAGTATTTT. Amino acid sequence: CASSQPDYSDTQYF.

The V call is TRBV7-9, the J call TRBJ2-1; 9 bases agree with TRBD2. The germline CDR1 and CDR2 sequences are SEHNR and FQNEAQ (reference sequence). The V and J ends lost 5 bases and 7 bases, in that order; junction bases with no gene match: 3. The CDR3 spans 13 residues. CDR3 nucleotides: TGTGCCAGCAGCGGGACTAGCAATAATGAGCAGTTCTTC. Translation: CASSGTSNNEQFF.

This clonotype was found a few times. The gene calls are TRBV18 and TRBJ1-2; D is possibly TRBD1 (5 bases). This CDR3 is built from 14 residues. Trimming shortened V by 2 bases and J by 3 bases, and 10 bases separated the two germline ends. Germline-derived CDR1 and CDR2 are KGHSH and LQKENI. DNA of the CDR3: TGTGCCAGCTCACCAAGGGACGGATACTATGGCTACACCTTC. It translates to CASSPRDGYYGYTF.

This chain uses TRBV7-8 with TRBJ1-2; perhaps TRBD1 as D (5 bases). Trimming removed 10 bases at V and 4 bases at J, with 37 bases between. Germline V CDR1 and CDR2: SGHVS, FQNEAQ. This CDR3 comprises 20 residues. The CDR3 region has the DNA TGTGCCATCAGGCCGTTGAATCCAGACCGGGACTCCCCGGTGAGCTATGGCTACACCTTC. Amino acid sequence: CAIRPLNPDRDSPVSYGYTF.

The DNA for the CDR3 is TGCGCCAGCAGCCAAGATCGCCAGAGCTCCTACAATGAGCAGTTCTTC. Its protein is CASSQDRQSSYNEQFF. The V call is TRBV4-1, the J call TRBJ2-1; D gene ambiguous. With 0 bases removed from V and 0 bases from J, the gap between germline ends came to 9 bases. Germline V gives CDR1 MGHRA, CDR2 YSYEKL. The CDR3 loop spans 16 amino acids.

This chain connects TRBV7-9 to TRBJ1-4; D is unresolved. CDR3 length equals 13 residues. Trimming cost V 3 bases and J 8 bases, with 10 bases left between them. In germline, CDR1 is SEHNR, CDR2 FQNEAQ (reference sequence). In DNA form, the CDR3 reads TGTGCCAGCAGCTTTGGGGTGAGGGAAAAACTGTTTTTT. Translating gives CASSFGVREKLFF.

The CDR3: CASWDLDETQYF. CDR3 nucleotide sequence: TGTGCCAGCTGGGATCTAGACGAGACCCAGTACTTC. V usage is TRBV2 and J usage is TRBJ2-5; D is uncertain. With 8 bases removed from V and 5 bases from J, the gap between germline ends came to 12 bases. The CDR3 is 12 amino acids. Germline CDR1 reads SNHLY; CDR2 reads FYNNEI.

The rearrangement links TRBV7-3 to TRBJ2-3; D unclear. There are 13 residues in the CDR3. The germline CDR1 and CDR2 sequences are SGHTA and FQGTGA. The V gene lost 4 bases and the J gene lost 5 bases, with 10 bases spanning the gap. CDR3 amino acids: CASSYDRRDTQYF. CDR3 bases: TGTGCCAGCAGCTATGACCGCAGAGATACGCAGTATTTT.

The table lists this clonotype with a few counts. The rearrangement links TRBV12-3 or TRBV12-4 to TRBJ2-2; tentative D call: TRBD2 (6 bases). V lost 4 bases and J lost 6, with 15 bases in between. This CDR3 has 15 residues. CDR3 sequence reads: CASSSRGTSAGELFF. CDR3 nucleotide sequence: TGTGCCAGCAGTTCGCGGGGTACCTCAGCCGGGGAGCTGTTTTTT.

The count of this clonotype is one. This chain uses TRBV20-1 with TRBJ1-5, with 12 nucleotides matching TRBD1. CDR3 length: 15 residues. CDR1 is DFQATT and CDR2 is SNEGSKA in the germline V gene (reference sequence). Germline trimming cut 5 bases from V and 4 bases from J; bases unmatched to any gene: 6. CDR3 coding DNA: TGCAGTGCTTCCGGGACAGGGGGCTTTAATCAGCCCCAGCATTTT. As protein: CSASGTGGFNQPQHF.

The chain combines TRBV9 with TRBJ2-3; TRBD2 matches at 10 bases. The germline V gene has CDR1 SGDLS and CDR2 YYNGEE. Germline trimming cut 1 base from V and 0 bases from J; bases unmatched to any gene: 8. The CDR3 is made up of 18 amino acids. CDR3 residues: CASSVTVAGGPSTDTQYF. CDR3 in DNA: TGTGCCAGCAGCGTAACCGTAGCGGGGGGACCTAGCACAGATACGCAGTATTTT.

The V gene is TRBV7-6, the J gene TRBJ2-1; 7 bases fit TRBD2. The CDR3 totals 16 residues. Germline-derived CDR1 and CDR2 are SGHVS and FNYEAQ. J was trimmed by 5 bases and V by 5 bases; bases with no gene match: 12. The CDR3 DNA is TGTGCCAGCAGCCGCCCCCTCGGGAGCGGGAACAATGAGCAGTTCTTC. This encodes CASSRPLGSGNNEQFF. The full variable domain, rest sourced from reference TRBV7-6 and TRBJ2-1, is GAGVSQSPRYKVTKRGQDVALRCDPISGHVSLYWYRQALGQGPEFLTYFNYEAQQDKSGLPNDRFSAERPEGSISTLTIQRTEQRDSAMYRCASSRPLGSGNNEQFFGPGTRLTVL.

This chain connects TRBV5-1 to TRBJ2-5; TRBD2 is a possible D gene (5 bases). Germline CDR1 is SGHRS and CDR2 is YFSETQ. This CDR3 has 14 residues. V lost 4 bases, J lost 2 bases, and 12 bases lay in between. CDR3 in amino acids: CASSEGPLQETQYF. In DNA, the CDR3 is TGCGCCAGCAGCGAGGGTCCACTTCAAGAGACCCAGTACTTC.

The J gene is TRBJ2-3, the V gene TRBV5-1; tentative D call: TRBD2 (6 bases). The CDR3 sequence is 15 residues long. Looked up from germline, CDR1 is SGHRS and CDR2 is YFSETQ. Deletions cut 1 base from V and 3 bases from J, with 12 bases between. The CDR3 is CASSLMRGLTDTQYF. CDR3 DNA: TGCGCCAGCAGCTTGATGCGGGGATTAACAGATACGCAGTATTTT.

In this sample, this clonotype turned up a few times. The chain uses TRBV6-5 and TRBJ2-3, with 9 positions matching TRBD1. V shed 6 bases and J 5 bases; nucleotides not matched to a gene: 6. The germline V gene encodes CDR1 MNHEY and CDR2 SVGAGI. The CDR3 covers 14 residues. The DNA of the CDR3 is TGTGCCAGCAGATACAGGGGGCGCGAAGATACGCAGTATTTT. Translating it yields CASRYRGREDTQYF.

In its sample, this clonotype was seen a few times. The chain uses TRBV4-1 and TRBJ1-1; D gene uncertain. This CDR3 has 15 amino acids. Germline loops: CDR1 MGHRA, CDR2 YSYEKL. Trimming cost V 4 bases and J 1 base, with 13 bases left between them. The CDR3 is CASSRRTPWNTEAFF. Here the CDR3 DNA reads TGCGCCAGCAGCCGGCGGACCCCCTGGAACACTGAAGCTTTCTTT.

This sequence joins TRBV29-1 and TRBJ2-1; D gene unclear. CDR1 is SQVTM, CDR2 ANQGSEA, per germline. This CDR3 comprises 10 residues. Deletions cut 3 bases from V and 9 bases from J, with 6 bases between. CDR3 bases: TGCAGCGTTGAGTCCAGTGAGCAGTTCTTC. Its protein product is CSVESSEQFF.

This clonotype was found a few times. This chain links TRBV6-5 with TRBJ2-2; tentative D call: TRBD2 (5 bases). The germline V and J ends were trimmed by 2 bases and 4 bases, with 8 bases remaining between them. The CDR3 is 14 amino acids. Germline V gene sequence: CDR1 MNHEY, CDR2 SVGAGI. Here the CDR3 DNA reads TGTGCCAGCAGTTACGCCGGACTCACCGGGGAGCTGTTTTTT. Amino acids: CASSYAGLTGELFF.

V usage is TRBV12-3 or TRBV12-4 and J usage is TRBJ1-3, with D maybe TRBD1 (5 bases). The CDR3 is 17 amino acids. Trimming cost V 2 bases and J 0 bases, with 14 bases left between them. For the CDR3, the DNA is TGTGCCAGCAGTTTATCCTCTTGGGGGGGCTCTGGAAACACCATATATTTT. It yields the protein CASSLSSWGGSGNTIYF.

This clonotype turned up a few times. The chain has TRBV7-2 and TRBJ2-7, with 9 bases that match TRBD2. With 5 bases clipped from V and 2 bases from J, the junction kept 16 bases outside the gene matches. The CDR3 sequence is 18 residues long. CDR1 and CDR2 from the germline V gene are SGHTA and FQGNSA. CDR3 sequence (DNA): TGTGCCAGCAGCCCCACCGGGACTAGCCCCTATGCTGCCTACGAGCAGTACGTC. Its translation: CASSPTGTSPYAAYEQYV.

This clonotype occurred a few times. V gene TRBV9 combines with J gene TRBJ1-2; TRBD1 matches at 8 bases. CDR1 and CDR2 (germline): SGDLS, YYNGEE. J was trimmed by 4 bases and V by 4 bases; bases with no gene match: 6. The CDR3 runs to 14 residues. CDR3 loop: CASSRDRGGYGYTF. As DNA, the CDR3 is TGTGCCAGCAGCCGCGACAGGGGCGGCTATGGCTACACCTTC.

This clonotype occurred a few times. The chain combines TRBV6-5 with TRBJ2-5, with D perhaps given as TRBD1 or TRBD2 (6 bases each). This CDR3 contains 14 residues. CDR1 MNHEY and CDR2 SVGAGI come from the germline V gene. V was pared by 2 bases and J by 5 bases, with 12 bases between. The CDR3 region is CASSYPGAGETQYF. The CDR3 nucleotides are TGTGCCAGCAGTTACCCGGGGGCCGGGGAGACCCAGTACTTC.

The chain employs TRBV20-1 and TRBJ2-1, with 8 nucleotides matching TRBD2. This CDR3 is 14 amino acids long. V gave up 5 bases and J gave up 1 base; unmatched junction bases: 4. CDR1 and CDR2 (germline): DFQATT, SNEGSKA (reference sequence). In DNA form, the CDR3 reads TGCAGTGCTCAAGCGGGGGCTTCCTACAATGAGCAGTTCTTC. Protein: CSAQAGASYNEQFF.

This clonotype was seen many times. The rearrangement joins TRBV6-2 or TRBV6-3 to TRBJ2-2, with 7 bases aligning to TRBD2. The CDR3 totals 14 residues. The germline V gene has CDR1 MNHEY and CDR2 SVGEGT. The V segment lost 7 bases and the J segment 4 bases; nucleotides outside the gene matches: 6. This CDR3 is CASNVGLTTGELFF. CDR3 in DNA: TGTGCCAGCAACGTGGGACTAACCACCGGGGAGCTGTTTTTT.

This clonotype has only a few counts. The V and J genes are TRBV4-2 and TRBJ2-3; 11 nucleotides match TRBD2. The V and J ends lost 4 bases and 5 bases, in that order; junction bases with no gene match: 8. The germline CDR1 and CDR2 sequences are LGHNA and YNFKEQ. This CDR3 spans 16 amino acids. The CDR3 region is CASSRVLAGEGDTQYF. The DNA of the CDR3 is TGTGCCAGCAGCCGCGTACTAGCGGGGGAAGGAGATACGCAGTATTTT.

As DNA, the CDR3 is TGTGCCAGCAGCCAACCCGGGACAGATGGCTACACCTTC. Encoded protein: CASSQPGTDGYTF. This chain joins TRBV5-4 and TRBJ1-2; 7 nucleotides line up with TRBD1. J lost 6 bases, V lost 4 bases, and 6 bases had no gene match. Germline CDR1 and CDR2: SGHNT and YYREEE (reference sequence). The CDR3 is 13 residues long.

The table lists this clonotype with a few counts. The DNA for the CDR3 is TGTGCCAGCAGCCCCGAGGGACAGGGGGCTTGGGGGGAGCTGTTTTTT. This sequence encodes CASSPEGQGAWGELFF. The genes are TRBV6-6 and TRBJ2-2; 12 nucleotides line up with TRBD1. Per the germline V gene, CDR1 is MNHNY and CDR2 is SVGAGI (reference sequence). Losses at the gene ends were 6 bases for V and 8 bases for J; bases not matched to a gene: 10. The CDR3 runs to 16 residues.

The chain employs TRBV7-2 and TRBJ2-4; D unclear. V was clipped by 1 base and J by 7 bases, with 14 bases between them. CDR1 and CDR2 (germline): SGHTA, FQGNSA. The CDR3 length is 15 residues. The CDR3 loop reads CASSLEAGERNIQYF. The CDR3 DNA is TGTGCCAGCAGCTTAGAGGCTGGGGAAAGGAACATTCAGTACTTC.